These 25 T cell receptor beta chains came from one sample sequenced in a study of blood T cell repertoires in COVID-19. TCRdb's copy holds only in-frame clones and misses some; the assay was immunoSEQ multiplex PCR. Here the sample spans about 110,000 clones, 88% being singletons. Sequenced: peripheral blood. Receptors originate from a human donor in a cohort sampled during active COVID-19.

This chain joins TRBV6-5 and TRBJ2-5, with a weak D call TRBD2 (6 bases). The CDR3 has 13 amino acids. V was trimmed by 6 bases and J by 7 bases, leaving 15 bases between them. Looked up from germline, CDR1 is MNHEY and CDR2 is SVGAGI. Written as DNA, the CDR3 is TGTGCCAGCAGGCTGAGGGAGGCTGCGACCCAGTACTTC. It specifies CASRLREAATQYF.

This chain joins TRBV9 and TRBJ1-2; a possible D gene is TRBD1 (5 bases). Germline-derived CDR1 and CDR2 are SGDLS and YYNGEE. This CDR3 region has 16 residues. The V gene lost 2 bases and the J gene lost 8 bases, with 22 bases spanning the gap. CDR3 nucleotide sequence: TGTGCCAGCAGCGTGGGGCACCACCGTCCCCTTCGAGGCTACACCTTC. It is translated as CASSVGHHRPLRGYTF.

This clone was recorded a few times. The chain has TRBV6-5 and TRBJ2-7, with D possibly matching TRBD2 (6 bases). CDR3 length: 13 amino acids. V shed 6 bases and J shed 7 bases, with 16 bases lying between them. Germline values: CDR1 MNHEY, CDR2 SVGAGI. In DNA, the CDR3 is TGTGCCAGCAGCCCGGGACTCGGTATGGAGCAGTACTTC. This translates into CASSPGLGMEQYF.

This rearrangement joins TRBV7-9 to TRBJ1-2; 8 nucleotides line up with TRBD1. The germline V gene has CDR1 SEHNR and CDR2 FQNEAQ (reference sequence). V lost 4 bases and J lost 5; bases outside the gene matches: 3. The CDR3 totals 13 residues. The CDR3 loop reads CASSSGQGYGYTF. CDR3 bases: TGTGCCAGCAGCTCCGGACAGGGTTATGGCTACACCTTC.

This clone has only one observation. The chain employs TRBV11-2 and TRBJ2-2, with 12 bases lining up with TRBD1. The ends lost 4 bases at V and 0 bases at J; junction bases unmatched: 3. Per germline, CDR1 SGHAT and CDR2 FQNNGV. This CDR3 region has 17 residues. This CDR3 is CASSSGQGAANTGELFF. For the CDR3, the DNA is TGTGCCAGCAGCTCGGGACAGGGGGCCGCGAACACCGGGGAGCTGTTTTTT.

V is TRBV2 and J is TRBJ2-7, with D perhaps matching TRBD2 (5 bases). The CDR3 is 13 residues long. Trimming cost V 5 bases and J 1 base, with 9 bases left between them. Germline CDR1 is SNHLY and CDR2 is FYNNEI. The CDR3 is CASSTRESYEQYF. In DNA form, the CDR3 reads TGTGCCAGCAGTACCCGGGAATCCTACGAGCAGTACTTC.

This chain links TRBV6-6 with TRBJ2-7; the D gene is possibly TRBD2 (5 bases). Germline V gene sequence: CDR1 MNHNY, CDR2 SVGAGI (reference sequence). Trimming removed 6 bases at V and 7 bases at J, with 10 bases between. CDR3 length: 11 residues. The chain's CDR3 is CASSSTGEQYF. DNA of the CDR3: TGTGCCAGCAGCTCGACGGGAGAGCAGTACTTC.

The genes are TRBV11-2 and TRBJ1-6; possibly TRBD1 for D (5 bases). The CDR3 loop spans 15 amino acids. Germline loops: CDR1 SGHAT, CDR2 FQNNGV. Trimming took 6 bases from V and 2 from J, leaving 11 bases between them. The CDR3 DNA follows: TGTGCCAGCAGAGTCAGCAGGGCCTATAATTCACCCCTCCACTTT. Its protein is CASRVSRAYNSPLHF.

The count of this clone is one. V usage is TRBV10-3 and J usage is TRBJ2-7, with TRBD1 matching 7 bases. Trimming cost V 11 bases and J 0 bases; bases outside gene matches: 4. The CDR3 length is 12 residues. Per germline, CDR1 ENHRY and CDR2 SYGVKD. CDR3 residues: CALGTDSYEQYF. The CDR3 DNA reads TGTGCCCTTGGGACAGACTCCTACGAGCAGTACTTC.

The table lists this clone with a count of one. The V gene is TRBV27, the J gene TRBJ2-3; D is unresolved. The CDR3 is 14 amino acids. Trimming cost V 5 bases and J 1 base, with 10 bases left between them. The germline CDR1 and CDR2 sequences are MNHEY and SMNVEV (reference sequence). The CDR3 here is CASSATLGTDTQYF. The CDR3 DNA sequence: TGTGCCAGCAGTGCCACATTGGGCACAGATACGCAGTATTTT.

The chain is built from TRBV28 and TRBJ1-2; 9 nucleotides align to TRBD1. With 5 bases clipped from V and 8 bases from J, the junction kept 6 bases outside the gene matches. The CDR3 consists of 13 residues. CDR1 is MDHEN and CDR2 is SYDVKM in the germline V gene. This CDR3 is CASSTTGGGGYTF. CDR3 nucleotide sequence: TGTGCCAGCAGTACGACAGGGGGGGGAGGCTACACCTTC.

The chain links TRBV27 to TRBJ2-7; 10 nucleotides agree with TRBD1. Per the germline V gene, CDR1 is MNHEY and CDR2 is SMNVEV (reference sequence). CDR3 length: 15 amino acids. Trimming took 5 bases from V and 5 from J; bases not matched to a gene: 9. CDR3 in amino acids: CASSPSWDRGNEQYF. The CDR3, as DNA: TGTGCCAGCAGTCCCTCTTGGGACAGGGGAAACGAGCAGTACTTC.

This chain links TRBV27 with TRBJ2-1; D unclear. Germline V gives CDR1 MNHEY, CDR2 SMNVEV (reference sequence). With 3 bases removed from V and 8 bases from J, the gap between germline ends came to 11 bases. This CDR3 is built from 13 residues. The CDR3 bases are TGTGCCAGCAGTTTTAACGAGATCCATGAGCAGTTCTTC. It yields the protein CASSFNEIHEQFF.

The CDR3 region has the DNA TGTGCCAGCAGTCGACAGGGGCTAGGAGAGACCCAGTACTTC. It is translated as CASSRQGLGETQYF. The chain uses TRBV2 and TRBJ2-5, with TRBD1 identical over 8 bases. Germline V lookup: CDR1 SNHLY, CDR2 FYNNEI. The CDR3 runs to 14 residues. V shed 5 bases and J 4 bases; nucleotides not matched to a gene: 6.

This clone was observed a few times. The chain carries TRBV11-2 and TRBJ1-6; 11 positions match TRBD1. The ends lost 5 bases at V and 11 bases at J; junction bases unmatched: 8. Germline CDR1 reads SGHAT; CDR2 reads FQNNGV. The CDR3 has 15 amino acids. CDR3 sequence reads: CASSPEGTGGTPLHF. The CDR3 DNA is TGTGCCAGCAGCCCTGAAGGGACAGGGGGAACACCCCTCCACTTT. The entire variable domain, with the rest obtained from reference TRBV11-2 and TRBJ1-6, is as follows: EAGVAQSPRYKIIEKRQSVAFWCNPISGHATLYWYQQILGQGPKLLIQFQNNGVVDDSQLPKDRFSAERLKGVDSTLKIQPAKLEDSAVYLCASSPEGTGGTPLHFGNGTRLTVT.

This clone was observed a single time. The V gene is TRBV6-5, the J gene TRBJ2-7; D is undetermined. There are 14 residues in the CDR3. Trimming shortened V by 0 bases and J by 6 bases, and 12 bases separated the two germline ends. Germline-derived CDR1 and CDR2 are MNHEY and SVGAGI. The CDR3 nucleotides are TGTGCCAGCAGTTACTCGCAGAGGTACGGCGAGCAGTACTTC. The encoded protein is CASSYSQRYGEQYF.

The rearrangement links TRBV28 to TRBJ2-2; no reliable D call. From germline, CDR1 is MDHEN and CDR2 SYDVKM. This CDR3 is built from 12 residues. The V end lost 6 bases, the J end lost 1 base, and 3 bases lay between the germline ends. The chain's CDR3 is CASSVNTGELFF. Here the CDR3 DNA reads TGTGCCAGCAGCGTGAACACCGGGGAGCTGTTTTTT.

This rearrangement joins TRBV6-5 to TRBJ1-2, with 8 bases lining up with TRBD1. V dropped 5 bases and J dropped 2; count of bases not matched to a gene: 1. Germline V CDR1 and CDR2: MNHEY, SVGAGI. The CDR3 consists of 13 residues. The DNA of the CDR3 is TGTGCCAGCAGTAGACAGGGGAACTATGGCTACACCTTC. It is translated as CASSRQGNYGYTF.

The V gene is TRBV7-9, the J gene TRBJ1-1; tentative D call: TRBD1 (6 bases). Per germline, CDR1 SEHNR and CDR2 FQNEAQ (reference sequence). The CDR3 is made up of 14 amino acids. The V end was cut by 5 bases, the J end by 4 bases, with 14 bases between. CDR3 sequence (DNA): TGTGCCAGCAGCCCACAGGGTGAGGGCACTGAAGCTTTCTTT. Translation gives CASSPQGEGTEAFF.

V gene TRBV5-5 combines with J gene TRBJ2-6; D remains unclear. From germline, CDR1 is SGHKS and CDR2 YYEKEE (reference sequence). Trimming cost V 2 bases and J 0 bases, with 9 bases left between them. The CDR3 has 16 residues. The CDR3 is CASSFSLGSGANVLTF. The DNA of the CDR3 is TGTGCCAGCAGCTTTAGCCTTGGCTCTGGGGCCAACGTCCTGACTTTC.

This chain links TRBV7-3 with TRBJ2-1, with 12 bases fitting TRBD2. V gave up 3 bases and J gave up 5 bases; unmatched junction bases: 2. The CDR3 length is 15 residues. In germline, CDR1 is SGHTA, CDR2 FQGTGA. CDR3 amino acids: CASSLSSGGDNEQFF. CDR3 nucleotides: TGTGCCAGCAGCTTGTCTAGCGGGGGGGACAATGAGCAGTTCTTC.

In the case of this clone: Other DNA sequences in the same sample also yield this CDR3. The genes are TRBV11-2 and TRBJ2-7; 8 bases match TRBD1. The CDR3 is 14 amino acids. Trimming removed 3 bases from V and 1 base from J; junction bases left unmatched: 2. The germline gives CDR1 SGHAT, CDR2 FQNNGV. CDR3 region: CASSFGTGSYEQYF. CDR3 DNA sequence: TGTGCCAGCAGCTTCGGGACAGGATCCTACGAGCAGTACTTC.

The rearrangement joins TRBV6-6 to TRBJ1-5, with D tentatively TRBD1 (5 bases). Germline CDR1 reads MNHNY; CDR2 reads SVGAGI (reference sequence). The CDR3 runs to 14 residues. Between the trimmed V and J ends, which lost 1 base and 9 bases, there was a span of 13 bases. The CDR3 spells CASSYWQGSSPQHF. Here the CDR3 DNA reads TGTGCCAGCAGTTACTGGCAGGGATCCTCGCCCCAGCATTTT.

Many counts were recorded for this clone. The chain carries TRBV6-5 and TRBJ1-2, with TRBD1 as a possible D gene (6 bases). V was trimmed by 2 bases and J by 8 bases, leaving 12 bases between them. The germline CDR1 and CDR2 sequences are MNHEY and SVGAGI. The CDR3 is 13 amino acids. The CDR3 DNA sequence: TGTGCCAGCAGTTACCATCCAGGGGAAGGCTACACCTTC. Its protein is CASSYHPGEGYTF.

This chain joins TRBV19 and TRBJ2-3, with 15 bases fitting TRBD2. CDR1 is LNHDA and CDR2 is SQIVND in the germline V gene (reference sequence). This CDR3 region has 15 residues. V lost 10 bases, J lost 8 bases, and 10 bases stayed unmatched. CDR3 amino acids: CATRAGTSGGITQYF. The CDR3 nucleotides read TGTGCCACCAGAGCCGGGACTAGCGGGGGGATTACGCAGTATTTT.